This TCR beta chain was found in a study of T cells in Graves' hyperthyroidism and ophthalmopathy (dated by TCRdb to between 2018 and 2021). The study in broad terms: Peripheral blood samples were taken at the time of initial diagnosis, prior to any treatment. To identify distinguishing TCR V-J signatures, a discovery cohort of some 99 patients was used, comprising some 45 with Graves' ophthalmopathy and around 57 with stable Graves' hyperthyroidism. Prospective prediction of ophthalmopathy was tested in an independent validation cohort of 18 to 20 hyperthyroidism patients and 17 patients who later progressed to ophthalmopathy. The roughly 99 discovery patients were divided at random into training and test sets in a 7:3 ratio. The study also compared thyroid tissue and blood T-cell repertoires from several Graves' hyperthyroidism patients. Following sampling, methimazole starting at 30 mg daily was given to hyperthyroidism patients, and high-dose intravenous methylprednisolone was given to ophthalmopathy patients. TCR Vbeta CDR3 sequencing of approximately 140 peripheral blood samples (approximately 44 ophthalmopathy, over 70 hyperthyroidism and roughly 17 progressor patients) is reported in the paper.

This clonotype was found many times. Its specific antigen is unknown. No clone much larger than this one lies a single base away; base qualities are absent. The research as a whole found: Sample size was not statistically predetermined, and blinding of investigators to group allocation was not performed. A model built on a 13 V-J signature distinguished ophthalmopathy from stable hyperthyroidism, reaching about 88% sensitivity and about 81% specificity in cross-validation and 80%/75% in testing. Most expanded thyroid clonotypes (frequency above 0.001) were also detected in blood, a finding suggesting that blood repertoires may reflect thyroid immune responses. In validation, the model predicted progression to ophthalmopathy a median of approximately 6.3 months before onset, with roughly 68% sensitivity and nearly 75% specificity.

As encoded in the germline V gene, CDR1 is SGHTA while CDR2 is FQGNSA. V is trimmed back by 3 bases and J by 5 bases, and the junction contains 13 bases that no gene match accounts for. Reading from cysteine to phenylalanine, the CDR3 counts 16 amino acids. Of the read, only the CDR3 DNA is kept; its 48 bases are in frame from base 1. TCR beta CDR3 regions were amplified from RNA transcripts. The TCR CDR3 was subjected to a first round of RT-PCR using the HTBI primer set and the Qiagen OneStep RT-PCR kit. A second multiplex PCR round built the libraries, followed by size selection and purification. Paired-end sequencing of the libraries was performed with 100 bp reads on an Illumina HiSeq2000. The study's processing was this. SOAPnuke was used to process the raw data, throwing out any read that contained adapters or uncalled bases, had a mean Phred below 15, or lacked an exact constant-primer or identifier match. COPE v1.2.5 was used to merge high-quality paired reads, and clonotypes were defined as unique nucleotide sequences. MiTCR v1.1 was used to align clonotypes to the IMGT TRBV, TRBD and TRBJ reference segments. Only V-J combinations with frequency above 0.0001, covering approximately 99% of repertoires, were analysed. The TCS score was defined as F50 (clonal expansion) divided by E x V (chaos), with BLOSUM62-based TCRdist calculated between CDR3 peptides within each V-J. Welch's t-statistics and random forest reduced fewer than 600 V-J features to 13, which were used in a naive Bayes classifier (R e1071). The Morisita-Horn index was used to measure how similar the thyroid and blood repertoires were. The public reads were reprocessed in TCRdb via fastp at Q25 and MiXCR, keeping in-frame beta chains. Here each entry gathers all rows of one CDR3 protein and keeps the most common genes and DNA. The V and J calls were not made by the authors but by TCRdb's processing. The sample table shows roughly 560,000 distinct CDR3 sequences, and approximately 14% are seen once. Roughly 4.3% of the sample is in the top ten clones.

Ophthalmopathy patients had moderately to severely active disease, Clinical Activity Score of at least 3, NOSPECS grade of at least 4, and duration under 3 months. Exclusion was applied to patients with uncontrolled infections, other autoimmune diseases, pregnancy or lactation. Diagnoses were established on the basis of clinical symptoms, serum thyroxine and TRAb, thyroid ultrasound, and orbital computed tomography. PBMCs were isolated from 10 ml of fresh peripheral blood by Ficoll-Paque density gradient centrifugation. Total RNA was extracted using Trizol reagent, and RNA quality was assessed on an Agilent 2100 Bioanalyzer.

Sequencing used blood. This receptor was taken from a woman between 40 and 50 years old with Graves' ophthalmopathy. The chain is assembled from TRBV7-2 and TRBJ2-7; 7 bases in the middle match TRBD2. The nucleotide sequence is TGTGCCAGCAGCTTTTTCGGAGCGGGAATAACCGACGAGCAGTACTTC. Its amino acids are CASSFFGAGITDEQYF.